This TCR beta chain was recorded in a study of beta chain features in type 1 diabetes. The CDR3 sequence is 16 residues long. V shed 5 bases, J shed 2 bases, and the junction held 9 bases outside the gene matches. CDR1 is LNHDA, CDR2 SQIVND, per germline (reference sequence). Reverse transcription of all isolated RNA meant that expressed TCRB transcripts were sequenced. The data were produced by immunoSEQ multiplex PCR, yet TCRdb's version contains in-frame clones alone and is incomplete. The profile shows around 240,000 clones, 9.6% of them singletons. Whole-study results and caveats: The study found moderately but significantly shorter TCRB CDR3s in all four CD4+ subsets of Type 1 diabetes patients. Relative to healthy donors, patients appeared to have naive, central memory and Treg TCRB repertoires that were more similar. Still unanswered here is whether HLA type influences TCRB rearrangement. With patients and controls alike, PCR might favor shorter templates to an equal degree.

This clone was seen a few times. Its antigen is unidentified. The V and J genes are TRBV19 and TRBJ2-3; 8 nucleotides match TRBD1. The sequence derives from a woman aged 18-29 years in good health. Source material: naive CD4+ T cells from blood. CDR3: CASSYLPGQATDTQYF. CDR3 sequence (DNA): TGTGCCAGTAGTTATCTTCCGGGACAGGCCACAGATACGCAGTATTTT.